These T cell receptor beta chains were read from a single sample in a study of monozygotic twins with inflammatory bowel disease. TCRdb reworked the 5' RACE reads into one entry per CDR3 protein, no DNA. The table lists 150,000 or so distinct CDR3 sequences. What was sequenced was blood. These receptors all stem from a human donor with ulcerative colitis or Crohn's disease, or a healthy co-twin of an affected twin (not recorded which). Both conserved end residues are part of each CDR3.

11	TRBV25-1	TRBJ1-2	CASTGAGGYTF
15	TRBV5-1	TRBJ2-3	CASSLEGGEADTQYF
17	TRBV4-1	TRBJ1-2	CASSTQTAGQGAPGYTF
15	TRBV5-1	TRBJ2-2	CASSLRGEDTGELFF
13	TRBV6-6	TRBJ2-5	CASSPTGVGTQYF
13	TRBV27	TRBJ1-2	CASSLSYLEGYTF
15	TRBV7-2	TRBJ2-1	CTSSFTSGNVNEQFF
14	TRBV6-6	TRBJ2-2	CASRDAGNTGELFF
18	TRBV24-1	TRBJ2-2	CATSATGLAGLRTGELFF
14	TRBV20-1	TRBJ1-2	CSARDPRGYYGYTF
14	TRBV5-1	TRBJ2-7	CASSPGLAGGHTYF
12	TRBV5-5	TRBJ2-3	CASSFGPDTQYF
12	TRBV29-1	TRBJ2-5	CSVEGRGETQYF
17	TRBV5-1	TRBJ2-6	CASSLLAGASGANVLTF
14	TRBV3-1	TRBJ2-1	CASSQGQVGGEQFF
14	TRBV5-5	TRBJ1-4	CASSSQGIVEKLFF
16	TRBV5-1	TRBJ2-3	CASSSGGTGTMDTQYF
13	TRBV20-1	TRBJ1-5	CSASSGALQPQHF
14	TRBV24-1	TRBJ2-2	CATSSGRRSGELFF
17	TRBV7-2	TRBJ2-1	CASSLRLLAGGPAEQFF
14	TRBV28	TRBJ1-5	CASWTGGTNQPQHF
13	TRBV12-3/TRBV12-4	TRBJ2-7	CASSPTESYEQYF
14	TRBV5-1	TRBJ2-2	CASSSRTDPGELFF
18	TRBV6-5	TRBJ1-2	CASSYIRTGGLANYGYTF
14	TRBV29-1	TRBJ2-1	CSVEKEWRLNEQFF
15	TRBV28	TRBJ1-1	CASSFLRGSRTEAFF
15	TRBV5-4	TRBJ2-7	CASSILAGGRYEQYF
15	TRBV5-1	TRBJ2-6	CASSLANPGANVLTF
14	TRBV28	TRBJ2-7	CASSLIPRAYEQYF
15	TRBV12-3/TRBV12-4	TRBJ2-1	CASSLDYPREREQFF
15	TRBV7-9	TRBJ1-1	CASSLVSGEGTEAFF
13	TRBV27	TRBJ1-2	CASSPARLYGYTF
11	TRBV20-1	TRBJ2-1	CSAPWGCEQFF
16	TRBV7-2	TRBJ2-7	CASSLWGGQGPYEQYF
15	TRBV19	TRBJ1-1	CASSTTGSPNTEAFF
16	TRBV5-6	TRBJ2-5	CASSLRTSGIGETQYF
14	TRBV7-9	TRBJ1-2	CASSLAVVGFGYTF
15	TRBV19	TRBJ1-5	CASTYLTASNQPQHF
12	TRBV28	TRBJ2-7	CASSLRGLTSRF
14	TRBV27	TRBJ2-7	CASSFSSTVFEQYF